The T cell receptor beta chain described here comes from a study of blood T cell repertoires in COVID-19. Across the study: COVID-19 samples, acute and convalescent, were from the United States, Italy and Spain. PBMCs, B-cell-depleted T cells, or T cells provided the cDNA or gDNA that made up the material.

The CDR3 has 16 residues. Per germline, CDR1 SGDLS and CDR2 YYNGEE. J gave up 1 base and V 0 bases, and 3 bases lay outside the gene matches. Here immunoSEQ multiplex PCR was the method, and the copy in TCRdb shows in-frame clones only, minus some. The sample carries about 330,000 clones, 86% recorded once. The clonotype was recovered from a woman aged 45-60 years with acute or convalescent COVID-19. The sequenced sample was peripheral blood. V is TRBV9 and J is TRBJ2-5; TRBD2 agrees at 10 bases. The CDR3 nucleotides read TGTGCCAGCAGCGTAGGTAGCGGGAGGTCCCAAGAGACCCAGTACTTC. This translates into CASSVGSGRSQETQYF.